Listed below are T cell receptor beta chains from one sample, sequenced in a study of T cells after yellow fever vaccination. MiXCR was run by TCRdb on the 5' RACE reads, yielding one entry per CDR3 protein. This table has hundreds of thousands of distinct CDR3 sequences, about 19% appearing once. Sequenced here: PBMCs, sampled before the yellow fever booster vaccination. All receptors derive from a man younger than 35 who received the YFV17D yellow fever vaccine. Both conserved end residues are part of each CDR3. D genes are given only for firm matches. Size tells how often a clone was seen (once, few, many) or the class of an expanded clone, and some rows leave it out.

size,D,J,V,CDR3,DNA
-,-,TRBJ1-1,TRBV6-6,CASTISNTEAFF,TGTGCCAGCACTATAAGTAACACTGAAGCTTTCTTT
-,TRBD2,TRBJ2-1,TRBV5-1,CASSLERGAGSYNEQFF,TGCGCCAGCAGCTTGGAGCGGGGGGCCGGCTCCTACAATGAGCAGTTCTTC
many,-,TRBJ2-1,TRBV28,CASSSSGTRRSYNEQFF,TGTGCCAGCAGTTCCTCCGGGACCAGGCGCTCCTACAATGAGCAGTTCTTC
-,-,TRBJ1-4,TRBV7-9,CASSFDEDGNNEKLFF,TGTGCCAGCAGCTTTGACGAGGACGGCAATAATGAAAAACTGTTTTTT
few,TRBD2,TRBJ2-1,TRBV7-8,CASSLVLAWERDSYNEQFF,TGTGCCAGCAGCTTAGTGTTAGCTTGGGAGCGGGACTCCTACAATGAGCAGTTCTTC
few,-,TRBJ1-1,TRBV29-1,CSVRMRPVGTEAFF,TGCAGCGTCCGTATGCGGCCAGTGGGCACTGAAGCTTTCTTT
few,-,TRBJ2-2,TRBV7-3,CASSFALTGELFF,TGTGCCAGCAGCTTCGCGCTCACCGGGGAGCTGTTTTTT
few,-,TRBJ2-1,TRBV5-1,CASSLAGPQSPYNEQFF,TGCGCCAGCAGCCTTGCGGGGCCCCAGTCCCCCTACAATGAGCAGTTCTTC
-,TRBD1,TRBJ1-2,TRBV11-2,CASSRDSRNPNYGYTF,TGTGCCAGCAGTCGGGACAGTAGAAATCCTAACTATGGCTACACCTTC
few,TRBD1,TRBJ2-5,TRBV27,CASRLQGAGETQYF,TGTGCCAGCAGATTACAGGGGGCTGGAGAGACCCAGTACTTC
few,-,TRBJ2-1,TRBV4-3,CASSPRGRGPYNEQFF,TGCGCCAGCAGCCCCCGAGGTCGGGGGCCCTACAATGAGCAGTTCTTC
-,TRBD2,TRBJ2-1,TRBV7-9,CASSKERGNEQFF,TGTGCCAGCAGCAAAGAGCGGGGCAATGAGCAGTTCTTC
many,TRBD2,TRBJ2-3,TRBV6-5,CASSRLTSGVTDTQYF,TGTGCCAGCAGTCGGCTGACTAGCGGAGTCACAGATACGCAGTATTTT
-,-,TRBJ2-2,TRBV5-1,CASSRVDRTGELFF,TGCGCCAGCAGCCGGGTTGATCGCACCGGGGAGCTGTTTTTT
many,TRBD1,TRBJ2-1,TRBV4-3,CASSQDGWDRFSYNEQFF,TGCGCCAGCAGCCAAGATGGGTGGGACAGGTTCTCCTACAATGAGCAGTTCTTC
-,TRBD2,TRBJ2-1,TRBV15,CATSRDRGTRPYEQFF,TGTGCCACCAGCAGAGATCGGGGGACTAGGCCTTATGAGCAGTTCTTC
-,-,TRBJ2-3,TRBV5-1,CASSSGPTSTDTQYF,TGCGCCAGCAGCTCCGGCCCGACCAGCACAGATACGCAGTATTTT
-,-,TRBJ2-7,TRBV5-1,CASSQPRGEQYF,TGCGCCAGCAGCCAGCCAAGGGGTGAGCAGTACTTC
few,-,TRBJ1-5,TRBV20-1,CSARSTAYSNQPQHF,TGCAGTGCTAGATCTACAGCTTATAGCAATCAGCCCCAGCATTTT
few,TRBD2,TRBJ2-1,TRBV5-1,CASSSGLAEEQFF,TGCGCCAGCAGCTCCGGACTAGCGGAGGAGCAGTTCTTC
-,TRBD1,TRBJ2-5,TRBV12-3/TRBV12-4,CASSSVSGGLYF,TGTGCCAGCAGTTCGGTGTCAGGGGGCCTTTACTTC
few,-,TRBJ2-5,TRBV20-1,CSASVGGRETQYF,TGCAGTGCTAGTGTGGGGGGCCGGGAGACCCAGTACTTC
-,-,TRBJ1-2,TRBV27,CASSGGWSGYTF,TGTGCCAGCAGTGGGGGTTGGAGTGGCTACACCTTC
once,TRBD1,TRBJ1-5,TRBV4-1,CASSQPDRGGNQPQHF,TGCGCCAGCAGCCAACCGGACAGGGGAGGCAATCAGCCCCAGCATTTT
few,-,TRBJ1-1,TRBV7-2,CASSYVYTEAFF,TGTGCCAGCAGCTATGTATACACTGAAGCTTTCTTT
few,TRBD1,TRBJ2-3,TRBV29-1,CSVRTGGTDTQYF,TGCAGCGTCCGGACAGGGGGCACAGATACGCAGTATTTT
-,-,TRBJ1-1,TRBV11-2,CASNPTANTEAFF,TGTGCCAGCAACCCGACAGCGAACACTGAAGCTTTCTTT
few,-,TRBJ2-1,TRBV9,CASSVDGGRYNEQFF,TGTGCCAGCAGCGTAGACGGGGGGCGATACAATGAGCAGTTCTTC
-,TRBD1,TRBJ1-1,TRBV18,CASSARGTSGTEAFF,TGTGCCAGCTCAGCCAGGGGGACCTCGGGCACTGAAGCTTTCTTT
few,-,TRBJ2-2,TRBV12-3/TRBV12-4,CASSSTRGANTGELFF,TGTGCCAGCAGCAGTACTAGGGGGGCGAACACCGGGGAGCTGTTTTTT
few,TRBD1,TRBJ1-2,TRBV12-5,CASGLETDRGYNYGYTF,TGTGCTAGTGGTTTGGAAACGGACAGGGGATATAACTATGGCTACACCTTC
once,-,TRBJ1-1,TRBV3-1,CASSQDSADTEAFF,TGTGCCAGCAGCCAAGACTCCGCGGACACTGAAGCTTTCTTT
few,TRBD1,TRBJ1-2,TRBV12-3/TRBV12-4,CASGGTGGNNGYTF,TGTGCCAGCGGTGGGACAGGGGGTAACAATGGCTACACCTTC
few,TRBD2,TRBJ2-3,TRBV10-3,CAIAGGEHTDTQYF,TGTGCCATAGCGGGGGGAGAACACACAGATACGCAGTATTTT
-,-,TRBJ2-5,TRBV20-1,CSASRPGRGETQYF,TGCAGTGCTAGTAGGCCAGGGCGGGGAGAGACCCAGTACTTC
few,-,TRBJ1-2,TRBV29-1,CSGFKGNYGYTF,TGCAGCGGTTTCAAGGGGAACTATGGCTACACCTTC
-,TRBD1,TRBJ2-3,TRBV5-1,CASSSTGVGTDTQYF,TGCGCCAGCAGCAGCACAGGGGTGGGTACAGATACGCAGTATTTT
-,-,TRBJ2-1,TRBV7-2,CASSFRTVNNEQFF,TGTGCCAGCAGCTTTCGGACAGTTAACAATGAGCAGTTCTTC
-,-,TRBJ1-5,TRBV3-1,CASSQGQQPQHF,TGTGCCAGCAGTCAGGGACAACAGCCCCAGCATTTT
few,TRBD1,TRBJ1-4,TRBV6-5,CASKAFPGQGMFF,TGTGCCAGCAAAGCCTTTCCGGGACAGGGGATGTTTTTT
many,TRBD1,TRBJ2-5,TRBV6-6,CASSWRTGLGETQYF,TGTGCCAGCAGTTGGAGGACAGGCCTAGGGGAGACCCAGTACTTC
-,TRBD2,TRBJ2-3,TRBV5-4,CASSLPAGGLADLTDTQYF,TGTGCCAGCAGCTTGCCCGCCGGGGGACTAGCGGACCTCACAGATACGCAGTATTTT
few,-,TRBJ2-6,TRBV29-1,CSAMDRKGANVLTF,TGCAGCGCTATGGACAGAAAAGGGGCCAACGTCCTGACTTTC
-,-,TRBJ2-5,TRBV12-3/TRBV12-4,CASRGHHQETQYF,TGTGCCAGCAGGGGACACCACCAAGAGACCCAGTACTTC
many,-,TRBJ2-3,TRBV7-3,CASSFRGTDTQYF,TGTGCCAGCAGCTTTCGGGGCACAGATACGCAGTATTTT